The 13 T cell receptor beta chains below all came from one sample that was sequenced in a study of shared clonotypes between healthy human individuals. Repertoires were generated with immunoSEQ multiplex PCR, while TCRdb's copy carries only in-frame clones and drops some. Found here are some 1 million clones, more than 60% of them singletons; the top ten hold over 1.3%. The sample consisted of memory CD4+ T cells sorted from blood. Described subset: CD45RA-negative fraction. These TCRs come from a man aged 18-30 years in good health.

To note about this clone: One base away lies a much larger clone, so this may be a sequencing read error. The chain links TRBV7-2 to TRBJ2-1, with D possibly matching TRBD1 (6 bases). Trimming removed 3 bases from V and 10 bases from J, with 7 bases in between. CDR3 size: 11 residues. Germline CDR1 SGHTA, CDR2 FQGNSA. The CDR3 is CASSFDREQFF. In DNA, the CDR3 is TGTGCCAGCAGCTTTGACAGGGAGCAGTTCTTC.

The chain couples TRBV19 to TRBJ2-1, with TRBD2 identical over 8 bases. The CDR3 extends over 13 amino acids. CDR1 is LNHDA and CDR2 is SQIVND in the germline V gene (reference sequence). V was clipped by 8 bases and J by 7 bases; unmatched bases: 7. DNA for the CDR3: TGTGCCAGTTCTACAAGACTAGCGAATGAGCAGTTCTTC. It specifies CASSTRLANEQFF.

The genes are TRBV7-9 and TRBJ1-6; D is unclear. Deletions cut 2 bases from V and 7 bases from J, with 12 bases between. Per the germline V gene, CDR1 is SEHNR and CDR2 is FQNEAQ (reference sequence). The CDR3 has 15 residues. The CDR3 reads CASSLLATRNSPLHF. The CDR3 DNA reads TGTGCCAGCAGCTTATTGGCCACCCGGAATTCACCCCTCCACTTT.

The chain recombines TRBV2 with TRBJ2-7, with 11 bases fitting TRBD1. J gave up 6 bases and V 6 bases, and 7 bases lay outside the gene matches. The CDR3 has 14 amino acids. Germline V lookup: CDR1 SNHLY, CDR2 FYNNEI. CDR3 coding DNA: TGTGCCAGCAGGAGGACAGGGGGCTCCCTCGAGCAGTACTTC. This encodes CASRRTGGSLEQYF.

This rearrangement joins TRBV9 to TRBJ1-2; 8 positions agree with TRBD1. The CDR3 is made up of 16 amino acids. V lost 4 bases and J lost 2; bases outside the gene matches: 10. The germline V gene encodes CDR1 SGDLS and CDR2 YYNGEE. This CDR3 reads CASSSTSQGENYGYTF. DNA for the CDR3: TGTGCCAGCAGCTCAACTTCACAGGGGGAGAACTATGGCTACACCTTC. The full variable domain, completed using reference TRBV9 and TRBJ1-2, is DSGVTQTPKHLITATGQRVTLRCSPRSGDLSVYWYQQSLDQGLQFLIQYYNGEERAKGNILERFSAQQFPDLHSELNLSSLELGDSALYFCASSSTSQGENYGYTFGSGTRLTVV.

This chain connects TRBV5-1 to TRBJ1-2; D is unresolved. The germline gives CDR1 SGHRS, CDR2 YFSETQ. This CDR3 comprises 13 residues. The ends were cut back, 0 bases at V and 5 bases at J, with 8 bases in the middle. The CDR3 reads CASSLVAGYGYTF. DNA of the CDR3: TGCGCCAGCAGCTTGGTGGCAGGTTATGGCTACACCTTC. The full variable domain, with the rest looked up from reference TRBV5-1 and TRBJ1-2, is KAGVTQTPRYLIKTRGQQVTLSCSPISGHRSVSWYQQTPGQGLQFLFEYFSETQRNKGNFPGRFSGRQFSNSRSEMNVSTLELGDSALYLCASSLVAGYGYTFGSGTRLTVV.

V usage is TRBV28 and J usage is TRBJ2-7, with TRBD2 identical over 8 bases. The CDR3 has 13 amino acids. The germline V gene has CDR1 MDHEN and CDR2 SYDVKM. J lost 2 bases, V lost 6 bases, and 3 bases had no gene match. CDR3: CASSLGLAYEQYF. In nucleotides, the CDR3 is TGTGCCAGCAGCCTGGGACTAGCCTACGAGCAGTACTTC.

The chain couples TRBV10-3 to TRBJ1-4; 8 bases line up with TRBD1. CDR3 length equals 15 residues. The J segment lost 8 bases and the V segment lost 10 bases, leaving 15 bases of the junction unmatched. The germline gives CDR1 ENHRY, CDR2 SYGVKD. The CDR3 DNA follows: TGTGCCACTCGGTCATCCGGACAGGGTGAGGAAAAACTGTTTTTT. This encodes CATRSSGQGEEKLFF.

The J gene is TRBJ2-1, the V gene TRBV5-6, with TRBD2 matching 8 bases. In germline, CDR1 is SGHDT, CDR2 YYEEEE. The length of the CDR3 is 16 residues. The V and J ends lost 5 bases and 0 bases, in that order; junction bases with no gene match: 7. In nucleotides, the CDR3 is TGTGCCAGCAGATATATAGCGGGGAGCTCCTACAATGAGCAGTTCTTC. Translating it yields CASRYIAGSSYNEQFF. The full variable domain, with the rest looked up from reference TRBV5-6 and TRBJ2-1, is DAGVTQSPTHLIKTRGQQVTLRCSPKSGHDTVSWYQQALGQGPQFIFQYYEEEERQRGNFPDRFSGHQFPNYSSELNVNALLLGDSALYLCASRYIAGSSYNEQFFGPGTRLTVL.

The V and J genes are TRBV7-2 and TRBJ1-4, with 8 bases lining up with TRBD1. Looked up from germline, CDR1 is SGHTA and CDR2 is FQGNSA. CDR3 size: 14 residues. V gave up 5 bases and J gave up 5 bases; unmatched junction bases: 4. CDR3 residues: CASSPRTGNEKLFF. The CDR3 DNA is TGTGCCAGCAGCCCCCGGACAGGGAATGAAAAACTGTTTTTT. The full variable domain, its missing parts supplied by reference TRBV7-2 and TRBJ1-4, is GAGVSQSPSNKVTEKGKDVELRCDPISGHTALYWYRQSLGQGLEFLIYFQGNSAPDKSGLPSDRFSAERTGGSVSTLTIQRTQQEDSAVYLCASSPRTGNEKLFFGSGTQLSVL.

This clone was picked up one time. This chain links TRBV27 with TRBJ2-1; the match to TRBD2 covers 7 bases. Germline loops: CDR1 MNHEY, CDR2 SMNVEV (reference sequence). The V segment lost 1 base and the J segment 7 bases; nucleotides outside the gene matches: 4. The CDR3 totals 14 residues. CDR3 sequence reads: CASSLFWTRNEQFF. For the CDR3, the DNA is TGTGCCAGCAGTTTATTTTGGACTAGGAATGAGCAGTTCTTC.

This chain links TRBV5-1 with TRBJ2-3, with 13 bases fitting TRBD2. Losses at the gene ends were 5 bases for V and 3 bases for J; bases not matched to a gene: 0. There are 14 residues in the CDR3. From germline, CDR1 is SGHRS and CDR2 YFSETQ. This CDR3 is CASRGLAGTDTQYF. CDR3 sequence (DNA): TGCGCCAGCAGGGGACTAGCGGGGACAGATACGCAGTATTTT. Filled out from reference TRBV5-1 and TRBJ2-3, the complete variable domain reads KAGVTQTPRYLIKTRGQQVTLSCSPISGHRSVSWYQQTPGQGLQFLFEYFSETQRNKGNFPGRFSGRQFSNSRSEMNVSTLELGDSALYLCASRGLAGTDTQYFGPGTRLTVL.

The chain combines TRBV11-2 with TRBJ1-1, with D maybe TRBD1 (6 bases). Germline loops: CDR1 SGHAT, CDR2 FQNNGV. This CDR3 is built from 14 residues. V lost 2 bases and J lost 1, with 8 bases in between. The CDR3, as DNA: TGTGCCAGCAGCTTAACAGGGACGAACACTGAAGCTTTCTTT. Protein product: CASSLTGTNTEAFF.